The T cell receptor beta chain under discussion was sequenced for a study of cytomegalovirus exposure and HLA in healthy donors. General observations from the study: Exclusion as indistinguishable affected some V segments, including TRBV6-2 and TRBV6-3. As immune exposure information, only CMV serostatus was available.

The PCR had 60 Vbeta and 13 Jbeta primers. Assay used: immunoSEQ multiplex PCR; TCRdb lists only in-frame clones, some missing. The sample yields 50,000 or so clones, roughly 70% seen once. The table lists this clone with a few counts. The target antigen is unknown. J gave up 5 bases and V 5 bases, and 13 bases lay outside the gene matches. CDR3 length: 17 amino acids. Germline CDR1 SGHTA, CDR2 FQGNSA. The material sequenced was PBMCs. The chain is built from TRBV7-2 and TRBJ1-1; 11 nucleotides line up with TRBD1. This receptor was obtained from a man aged 40-50 years in good health and CMV-seropositive. CDR3 region: CASSRYYGQGAVTEAFF. The DNA of the CDR3 is TGTGCCAGCAGCCGGTACTACGGACAGGGGGCCGTGACTGAAGCTTTCTTT.